This is a list of T cell receptor beta chains from one sample in a study of response to subunit inactivated influenza vaccine. TCRdb used MiXCR to reprocess the RT-PCR reads, holding one entry per CDR3 protein. The sample yields more than 450,000 distinct CDR3 sequences, approximately 7.1% seen once. The source material was PBMCs from blood, sampled approximately 25 months after vaccination. All receptors come from a man between 50 and 75 years old who received an inactivated influenza vaccine. Both conserved end residues are part of each CDR3. The D gene is left open where the match is weak. Rows give clone size only sometimes, using once, few, many, or a class for an expanded clone.

v_gene	abundance	j_gene	d_gene	CDR3aa
TRBV20-1	many	TRBJ1-1	NA	CSARGNTEAFF
TRBV20-1	few	TRBJ2-3	NA	CSAQPDTQYF
TRBV20-1	NA	TRBJ2-7	NA	CSAPSQGEGEQYF
TRBV29-1	few	TRBJ1-1	NA	CSVAGVRIMNTEAFF
TRBV29-1	NA	TRBJ2-3	NA	CSAVGDTQYF
TRBV11-1	NA	TRBJ2-1	TRBD2	CASLAGGSYNEQFF
TRBV29-1	NA	TRBJ1-1	NA	CSAGEQLNTEAFF
TRBV5-1	many	TRBJ2-7	NA	CASSFGGNSAYEQYF
TRBV20-1	NA	TRBJ1-5	NA	CSARDRGGTQPQHF
TRBV5-6	NA	TRBJ2-2	NA	CASSPGIPLAGELFF
TRBV28	few	TRBJ2-3	TRBD2	CASSRSGDHGTQYF
TRBV28	many	TRBJ1-4	NA	CASSFTGTEKLFF
TRBV2	NA	TRBJ2-3	TRBD2	CATLLSGGQDTQYF
TRBV5-1	many	TRBJ2-5	NA	CASSLTGDVGPETQYF
TRBV6-2/TRBV6-3	NA	TRBJ2-4	NA	CASSFSRDGTKNIQYF
TRBV3-1	many	TRBJ2-7	TRBD1	CASSPTGTESYEQYF
TRBV11-2	NA	TRBJ2-1	NA	CASSSVTDYNEQFF
TRBV21-1	many	TRBJ2-1	NA	CASSKEGRVGYNEQFF
TRBV20-1	many	TRBJ2-5	TRBD2	CSVPLAGVKTQYF
TRBV20-1	few	TRBJ1-1	NA	CSASSSAAFF
TRBV29-1	few	TRBJ2-7	TRBD1	CSVGTGVIREQYF
TRBV28	few	TRBJ2-3	NA	CASSFNAWDRDTQYF
TRBV6-2/TRBV6-3	few	TRBJ1-5	NA	CASNPQLGLRHQPQHF
TRBV9	NA	TRBJ1-3	TRBD1	CASSGAPRTGGSGNTIYF
TRBV30	NA	TRBJ1-1	TRBD1	CAWSVAQGARAFF
TRBV20-1	NA	TRBJ2-7	NA	CSARARPGMGSPEQYF
TRBV3-1	NA	TRBJ2-3	TRBD2	CASSQDWRAGVLWGDTQYF
TRBV20-1	many	TRBJ1-6	NA	CSANTGGAWNSPLHF
TRBV20-1	few	TRBJ2-1	TRBD2	CSARGSGASYNEQFF
TRBV20-1	NA	TRBJ2-7	NA	CSAPRGDSYEQYF
TRBV19	few	TRBJ2-1	TRBD2	CAATGGGEQFF
TRBV4-1	many	TRBJ2-7	NA	CASSQDRDTIYEQYF
TRBV7-3	NA	TRBJ2-7	NA	CASSPGTHYEQYF
TRBV6-2/TRBV6-3	NA	TRBJ2-3	NA	CASSPRAGATDTQYF
TRBV6-1	NA	TRBJ2-2	NA	CASSERGMGELFF
TRBV6-2/TRBV6-3	few	TRBJ2-6	NA	CAIHGSPGANVLTF
TRBV3-1	few	TRBJ2-1	NA	CASSRSRGYNEQFF
TRBV18	NA	TRBJ1-3	NA	CASSPQTGPLSGNTIYF
TRBV29-1	many	TRBJ2-1	TRBD2	CSVGRLAGRSYNEQFF
TRBV5-1	many	TRBJ2-2	NA	CASSLDVNTGELFF
TRBV20-1	NA	TRBJ2-3	TRBD2	CSGSSGSVADTQYF
TRBV3-1	many	TRBJ2-7	NA	CASSQAVSGDEQYF
TRBV6-1	NA	TRBJ2-3	TRBD1	CASTPARTGTDTQYF
TRBV7-7	NA	TRBJ2-5	NA	CASSLRQRETQYF
TRBV18	NA	TRBJ2-7	NA	CASSPNRAPAPEQYF
TRBV18	NA	TRBJ2-5	NA	CASSRDVGETQYF
TRBV10-2	few	TRBJ2-1	NA	CASSEERGFGHEQFF
TRBV6-1	many	TRBJ1-2	NA	CASRTTWDTLYGYTF
TRBV7-2	NA	TRBJ2-7	NA	CASSWGTIVDEQYF
TRBV10-3	NA	TRBJ2-5	NA	CAISERRPPETQYF
TRBV12-3/TRBV12-4	few	TRBJ2-4	NA	CASSLIGTGAKNIQYF
TRBV5-1	NA	TRBJ2-1	TRBD1	CASRPGQGAYQFF
TRBV20-1	many	TRBJ2-1	TRBD2	CSAATSGRIYNEQFF